This is a list of T cell receptor beta chains from one sample in a study of T-cell memory formation after mild COVID-19. One entry per CDR3 protein results from TCRdb running MiXCR on the 5' RACE reads. The repertoire includes 300,000 to 400,000 distinct CDR3 sequences, roughly 20% of them detected once, and roughly an eighth sits in the top ten. Input material: PBMCs or a T cell subset sorted from them (not recorded which). The receptor source for this set is an adult woman who had mild COVID-19 (a few samples of this study predate the infection). Cell type and time point are not known. Each CDR3 is given with its conserved first and last residue. The D gene is left open where the match is weak. A row's size may be missing; if present it is once, few, many or a size class.

d_call,j_call,v_call,cdr3_length,clone_size,cdr3_nt,cdr3_aa
TRBD2,TRBJ2-5,TRBV6-4,15,-,TGTGCCAGCAGCGAGGCGGGAGGGCCCTCGGAGACCCAGTACTTC,CASSEAGGPSETQYF
-,TRBJ2-5,TRBV5-1,16,many,TGCGCCAGCAGCTTGAGGCAGGGGTTTCAGGGAGAGACCCAGTACTTC,CASSLRQGFQGETQYF
TRBD1,TRBJ2-7,TRBV7-2,16,-,TGTGCCAGCAGCCCCGGGACAGTCACCAGAGACTACGAGCAGTACTTC,CASSPGTVTRDYEQYF
-,TRBJ1-4,TRBV12-3/TRBV12-4,17,-,TGTGCCCCACCCACCAGGGAACCGGGGCCAACAAATGAAAAACTGTTTTTT,CAPPTREPGPTNEKLFF
-,TRBJ2-7,TRBV2,11,-,TGTGCCAGCAGCGCACACCGGGGGCAGTACTTC,CASSAHRGQYF
TRBD2,TRBJ2-7,TRBV5-1,15,-,TGCGCCAGCAGCTCAACCGGGACTAGTTATGACGAGCAGTACTTC,CASSSTGTSYDEQYF
-,TRBJ2-5,TRBV10-3,13,few,TGTGCCATCAGTGCGGGGGCTCAAGAGACCCAGTACTTC,CAISAGAQETQYF
TRBD1,TRBJ1-1,TRBV4-1,16,many,TGCGCCAGCAGCCAAGGCAGGGACAGGCTTAACACTGAAGCTTTCTTT,CASSQGRDRLNTEAFF
-,TRBJ1-5,TRBV5-6,13,few,TGTGCCAGCAGCTTCATGCCGTGGCAGCCCCAGCATTTT,CASSFMPWQPQHF
-,TRBJ1-1,TRBV7-6,14,-,TGTGCCAGCAGCTCTGAAATGTCAAACACTGAAGCTTTCTTT,CASSSEMSNTEAFF
-,TRBJ1-1,TRBV6-4,15,-,TGTGCCAGCAGTGAGAAAGGGGGGATGAACACTGAAGCTTTCTTT,CASSEKGGMNTEAFF
TRBD2,TRBJ2-3,TRBV24-1,19,-,TGTGCCACCAGTGAAAAGCCGGGACTAGCGGGAGGGATAACAGATACGCAGTATTTT,CATSEKPGLAGGITDTQYF
-,TRBJ2-1,TRBV7-9,16,few,TGTGCCAGCAGCCCTGTGGGCGGTAGCTCCTACAATGAGCAGTTCTTC,CASSPVGGSSYNEQFF
TRBD1,TRBJ1-1,TRBV18,16,-,TGTGCCAGCTCACAGGGGACAGGGGGCAGTAACACTGAAGCTTTCTTT,CASSQGTGGSNTEAFF
-,TRBJ2-1,TRBV3-1,13,many,TGTGCCAGCAGCCAAGGCGAGCGCAATGAGCAGTTCTTC,CASSQGERNEQFF
TRBD1,TRBJ1-1,TRBV5-1,14,-,TGCGCCAGCAGCGCCGTAGGGGACAGCACTGAAGCTTTCTTT,CASSAVGDSTEAFF
-,TRBJ2-7,TRBV6-1,16,-,TGTGCCAGCAGTGAACACTTCGGTAGAATCTCCTACGAGCAGTACTTC,CASSEHFGRISYEQYF
-,TRBJ2-7,TRBV7-9,15,few,TGTGCCAGCAGCAACCGGGACCCGAGCTCCTACGAGCAGTACTTC,CASSNRDPSSYEQYF
-,TRBJ1-6,TRBV20-1,13,-,TGCAGTGCGGCGTTGGACTATAAGTCACCCCTCCACTTT,CSAALDYKSPLHF
TRBD1,TRBJ2-3,TRBV5-1,15,few,TGCGCCAGCAGCTTGGCGGGACAGAGGGCAGATACGCAGTATTTT,CASSLAGQRADTQYF
-,TRBJ2-2,TRBV7-2,16,-,TGTGCCAGCAGCTTAGGAGGGGGGGCTGGGACCGGGGAGCTGTTTTTT,CASSLGGGAGTGELFF
-,TRBJ2-5,TRBV6-5,15,-,TGTGCCAGCAGTTACAGTGGCCCCACCACAGAGACCCAGTACTTC,CASSYSGPTTETQYF
TRBD2,TRBJ2-3,TRBV7-9,19,-,TGTGCCAGCACTATTGGGCTAAGCGGGGGGCCGTACAGCACAGATACGCAGTATTTT,CASTIGLSGGPYSTDTQYF
-,TRBJ2-6,TRBV10-3,20,few,TGTGCCATCAGTGAGTCGAATTGGCAGGGCATCACGTCTGGGGCCAACGTCCTGACTTTC,CAISESNWQGITSGANVLTF
-,TRBJ2-3,TRBV24-1,14,-,TGTGCCACCAGCGAAAGGGGCGTTGATCATACGCAGTATTTT,CATSERGVDHTQYF
-,TRBJ2-3,TRBV28,13,few,TGTGCCAGCAGTTTAAGCTTGGGTCAACGGGGGTATTTT,CASSLSLGQRGYF
-,TRBJ2-2,TRBV11-2,17,-,TGTGCCAGCAGCCGCTCGCTAACCCGGGACGGCACCGGGGAGCTGTTTTTT,CASSRSLTRDGTGELFF
TRBD2,TRBJ2-1,TRBV4-1,15,-,TGCGCCAGCAGCCACCTAGCGGGAGGGTACAATGAGCAGTTCTTC,CASSHLAGGYNEQFF
-,TRBJ2-5,TRBV25-1,13,few,TGTGCCAGCACGACAGAGCACCAAGAGACCCAGTACTTC,CASTTEHQETQYF
-,TRBJ2-2,TRBV5-1,19,-,TGCGCCAGCAGCTTGGCCTTCAGGGCGCCATCCCCGGGGACCGGGGAGCTGTTTTTT,CASSLAFRAPSPGTGELFF
TRBD1,TRBJ1-2,TRBV20-1,13,-,TGCAGTGTCGAACAGGGGCTGACCAATGCAGGCACCTTC,CSVEQGLTNAGTF
TRBD2,TRBJ2-3,TRBV20-1,15,-,TGCAGTGCTATATCGACTAGCGGGAGCGCAGATACGCAGTATTTT,CSAISTSGSADTQYF
-,TRBJ1-1,TRBV24-1,12,-,TGTGCCACCAGTCATGAGGGCTCGGGAGCTTTCTTT,CATSHEGSGAFF
TRBD1,TRBJ2-1,TRBV6-5,14,many,TGTGCCAGCACCTGGGACAGCTCCTACAATGAGCAGTTCTTC,CASTWDSSYNEQFF
TRBD2,TRBJ2-3,TRBV15,15,few,TGTGCCACCAGCCCACAAAGGACTAGTCCAGATACGCAGTATTTT,CATSPQRTSPDTQYF
-,TRBJ2-5,TRBV20-1,12,few,TGCAGTGCGGGCCCCGGGGGAGAGACCCAGTACTTC,CSAGPGGETQYF
-,TRBJ2-2,TRBV6-6,15,-,TGTGCCAGCAGTTACTCCTACGACGGAACCGGGGAGCTGTTTTTT,CASSYSYDGTGELFF
TRBD1,TRBJ2-7,TRBV9,15,-,TGTGCCAGCAGCGTAGGGGAACAGGGGGTATACGTGCAGTACTTC,CASSVGEQGVYVQYF
TRBD1,TRBJ1-5,TRBV30,13,few,TGTGCCTGGACGGGACAGGTATCGGAGCCCCAGCATTTT,CAWTGQVSEPQHF
-,TRBJ2-1,TRBV7-2,16,-,TGTGCCAGCAGCTTAGCGGCCGGTCGATCCTCGCATGAGCAGTTCTTC,CASSLAAGRSSHEQFF
-,TRBJ1-1,TRBV5-1,14,-,TGCGCCAGCAGCTCCGGGACGCTGAACACTGAAGCTTTCTTT,CASSSGTLNTEAFF
-,TRBJ1-1,TRBV14,14,few,TGTGCCAGCAGCCAGTCCTCAGGTCCCACTGAAGCTTTCTTT,CASSQSSGPTEAFF
TRBD1,TRBJ1-5,TRBV3-1,16,once,TGTGCCAGCAGCCAACATAACAGGGGAGACAATCAGCCCCAGCATTTT,CASSQHNRGDNQPQHF
-,TRBJ2-7,TRBV18,15,few,TGTGCCAGCTCAAGGACGACAGCCTCCGCTTACGAGCAGTACTTC,CASSRTTASAYEQYF
-,TRBJ1-2,TRBV7-2,16,-,TGTGCCAGCACCTTCCCGGGGGGGGCCGGGAGCTATGGCTACACCTTC,CASTFPGGAGSYGYTF
TRBD1,TRBJ1-3,TRBV12-3/TRBV12-4,18,-,TGTGCCAGCAGCTCCGTCCGGGACAGGGCCAACTCTGGAAACACCATATATTTT,CASSSVRDRANSGNTIYF
-,TRBJ2-7,TRBV6-2/TRBV6-3,13,-,TGTGCCAGCAGTTATGTGGGGACATACGAGCAGTACTTC,CASSYVGTYEQYF
TRBD1,TRBJ2-7,TRBV7-9,14,few,TGTGCCAGCAGCTCCCAGACAGGGTCCTACGAGCAGTACTTC,CASSSQTGSYEQYF
-,TRBJ2-7,TRBV15,14,-,TGTGCCACCAGCAGCGGACTGAATACCTACGAGCAGTACTTC,CATSSGLNTYEQYF
-,TRBJ2-1,TRBV11-2,14,-,TGTGCCAGCAGCTTAGTCGTCCGGGGCAATGAGCAGTTCTTC,CASSLVVRGNEQFF
-,TRBJ2-5,TRBV15,13,few,TGTGCCACCAGCCCGAGAATCCAAGAGACCCAGTACTTC,CATSPRIQETQYF
-,TRBJ1-2,TRBV10-3,15,-,TGTGCCATCAGTGAGTCTGGAGGTCCCCGCTATGGCTACACCTTC,CAISESGGPRYGYTF
-,TRBJ2-3,TRBV6-1,14,few,TGTGCCAGCAGGGACTACCTTAGCACAGATACGCAGTATTTT,CASRDYLSTDTQYF
TRBD2,TRBJ2-1,TRBV4-2,17,-,TGTGCCAGCAGCCAAGATCGGACTAGCGGGGAGATGGGTGAGCAGTTCTTC,CASSQDRTSGEMGEQFF